This T cell receptor beta chain originates from a study of T cells in Graves' hyperthyroidism and ophthalmopathy. This clonotype showed up just a few times. The antigen remains unidentified. Graves' hyperthyroidism was deemed stable absent ophthalmopathy progression within 18 months. The patients, who ranged from 18 to 65 in age, presented with newly diagnosed hyperthyroidism lasting under 2 months. Every diagnosis used clinical symptoms, serum thyroxine and TRAb, thyroid ultrasound and orbital computed tomography. The source material, RNA transcripts, was used to amplify TCR beta CDR3 regions. The study used the HTBI primer set for a first-round RT-PCR of the TCR CDR3. TCRdb processed the multiplex PCR reads anew with MiXCR; each CDR3 protein has one entry. Of under 400,000 distinct CDR3 sequences listed, roughly 17% are singletons. This CDR3 spans 15 amino acids. From germline, CDR1 is SQVTM and CDR2 ANQGSEA. The ends lost 1 base at V and 0 bases at J; junction bases unmatched: 6.

Study conclusions and caveats: The model anticipated ophthalmopathy a median about six months pre-onset.

This chain uses TRBV29-1 with TRBJ2-7, with 7 bases aligning to TRBD1. The specimen sequenced was blood. The sequence was obtained from a man aged 25-45 years with Graves' hyperthyroidism. The CDR3, as DNA: TGCAGCGTTGAAGGTGGGGACAGACCCTCCTACGAGCAGTACTTC. Translation: CSVEGGDRPSYEQYF.